The following is a T cell receptor beta chain sequence with its context. This entry comes from a study of blood T cell repertoires in COVID-19. This CDR3 has 15 residues. CDR1 is KGHSH and CDR2 is LQKENI in the germline V gene. The junction had 8 bases not matched to a gene; V was cut back by 6 bases and J by 4 bases. Profiled with immunoSEQ multiplex PCR; TCRdb holds only in-frame clones, not every one. The sample records roughly 180,000 clones, approximately 90% being singletons. The receptor comes from a woman in her 30s with active or convalescent COVID-19. The chain links TRBV18 to TRBJ2-1; 8 bases match TRBD2. Sequenced: peripheral blood. CDR3 sequence (DNA): TGTGCCAGCTCGTGGAACGGGGGGGTATACAATGAGCAGTTCTTC. The encoded protein is CASSWNGGVYNEQFF.